This T cell receptor (beta chain) was documented in a study of blood T cell repertoires in COVID-19. Assay used: immunoSEQ multiplex PCR; TCRdb lists only in-frame clones, some missing. The sample yields about 95,000 clones, around 87% seen once. This CDR3 has 13 residues. The germline gives CDR1 GTSNPN, CDR2 SVGIG (reference sequence). Trimming pared 4 bases from V and 4 bases from J, leaving 13 bases between. Sequencing input: peripheral blood. The origin of this receptor is a human donor in a cohort sampled during active COVID-19. The chain has TRBV30 and TRBJ1-2, with D uncertain. The CDR3 region has the DNA TGTGCCTGGAAGGCACGTAGCCTCTATGGCTACACCTTC. As protein: CAWKARSLYGYTF.